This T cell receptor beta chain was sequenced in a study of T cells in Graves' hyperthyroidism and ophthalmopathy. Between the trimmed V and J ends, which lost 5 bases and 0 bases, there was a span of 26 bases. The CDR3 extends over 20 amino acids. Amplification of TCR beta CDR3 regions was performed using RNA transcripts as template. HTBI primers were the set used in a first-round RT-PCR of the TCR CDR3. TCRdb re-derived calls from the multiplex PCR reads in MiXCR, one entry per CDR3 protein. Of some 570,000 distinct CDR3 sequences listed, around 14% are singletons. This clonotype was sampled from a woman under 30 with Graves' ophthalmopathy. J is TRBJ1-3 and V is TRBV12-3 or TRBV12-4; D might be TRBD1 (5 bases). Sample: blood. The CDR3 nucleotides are TGTGCCAGCAGTGGTATGGGAGAGGACACCTCGAGGCCCTCTGGAAACACCATATATTTT. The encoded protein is CASSGMGEDTSRPSGNTIYF.